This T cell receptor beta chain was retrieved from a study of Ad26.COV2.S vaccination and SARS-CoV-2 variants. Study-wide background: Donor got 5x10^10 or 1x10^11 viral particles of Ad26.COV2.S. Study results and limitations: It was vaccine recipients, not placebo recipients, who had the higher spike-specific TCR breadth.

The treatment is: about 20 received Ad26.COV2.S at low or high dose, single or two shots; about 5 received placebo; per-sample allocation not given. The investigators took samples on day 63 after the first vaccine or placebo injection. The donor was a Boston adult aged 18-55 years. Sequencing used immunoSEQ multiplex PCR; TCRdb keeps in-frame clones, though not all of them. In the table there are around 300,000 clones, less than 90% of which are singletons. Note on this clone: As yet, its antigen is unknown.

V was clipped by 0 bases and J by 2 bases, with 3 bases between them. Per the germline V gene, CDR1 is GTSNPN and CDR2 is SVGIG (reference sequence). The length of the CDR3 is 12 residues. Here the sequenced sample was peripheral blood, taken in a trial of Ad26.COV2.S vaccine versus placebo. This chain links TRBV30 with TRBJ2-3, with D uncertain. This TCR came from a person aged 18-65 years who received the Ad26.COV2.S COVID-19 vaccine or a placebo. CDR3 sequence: CAWSVNTDTQYF. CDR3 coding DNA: TGTGCCTGGAGTGTGAACACAGATACGCAGTATTTT.